This TCR beta chain is drawn from a study of human T cells and chemical hapten exposure. Using its own MiXCR run on the RACE reads, TCRdb lists one record per CDR3 protein. The sample has 250,000 or so distinct CDR3 sequences, roughly 8% seen once. Trimming at V came to 6 bases and at J to 6 bases, leaving 5 bases not matched to a gene. Germline V gene sequence: CDR1 ENHRY, CDR2 SYGVKD. CDR3 size: 12 residues. Worth noting for this clonotype: A much larger clonotype is one base distant, so this may be a read error.

Indicated time point: pre-sensitization, week 0. As to treatment: therapeutic diphenylcyclopropenone sensitization with weekly scalp DPC. This chain connects TRBV10-3 to TRBJ2-7; 7 nucleotides line up with TRBD1. The sequence was collected from a man younger than 30 with alopecia areata. Some clones in this sample may be carry-over from other donors' samples. The sample here was whole blood, taken in connection with sensitization to the hapten diphenylcyclopropenone (DPC). In DNA form, the CDR3 reads TGTGCCATCAGCATGACAGGGTCCGAGCAGTACTTC. Translation: CAISMTGSEQYF.